Presented here are 7 T cell receptor beta chains from one specimen sequenced in a study of shared clonotypes between healthy human individuals. The data were produced by immunoSEQ multiplex PCR, yet TCRdb's version contains in-frame clones alone and is incomplete. In the table there are 2 million to 2.5 million clones, 92% of which are singletons. Sequencing was done on a sample of naive CD4+ T cells from PBMCs. Subset meaning: CD45RA+ positively selected. Every receptor here comes from a man younger than 35 in good health. Some clones in this sample may be carry-over from other donors' samples.

This clone was counted only a few times. J is TRBJ1-5 and V is TRBV7-2; D not certain. The ends were cut back, 4 bases at V and 9 bases at J, with 16 bases in the middle. Germline CDR1 and CDR2: SGHTA and FQGNSA. This CDR3 has 14 amino acids. The CDR3 DNA reads as TGTGCCAGCAGCTACCGCGACCCTGGGTGGCCCCAGCATTTT. Translating gives CASSYRDPGWPQHF. Full variable domain (remainder filled in from reference TRBV7-2 and TRBJ1-5): GAGVSQSPSNKVTEKGKDVELRCDPISGHTALYWYRQSLGQGLEFLIYFQGNSAPDKSGLPSDRFSAERTGGSVSTLTIQRTQQEDSAVYLCASSYRDPGWPQHFGDGTRLSIL.

The chain carries TRBV23-1 and TRBJ1-5; maybe TRBD1 (5 bases). TRBV23-1 is classed as an ORF, of uncertain function. V was trimmed by 0 bases and J by 2 bases, leaving 14 bases between them. This CDR3 contains 17 residues. CDR3 residues: CASSQSYCCRGNQPQHF. The CDR3 nucleotides read TGCGCCAGCAGTCAATCTTACTGTTGCAGGGGCAATCAGCCCCAGCATTTT.

This clone has more than one count but fewer than ten. V usage is TRBV7-6 and J usage is TRBJ1-1; D is unclear. The CDR3 loop spans 13 amino acids. Germline CDR1 reads SGHVS; CDR2 reads FNYEAQ. V lost 7 bases to trimming and J lost 3 bases, with 12 bases between them. CDR3 DNA sequence: TGTGCCAGCAAGCGCCAGGCCGACACTGAAGCTTTCTTT. Translated: CASKRQADTEAFF.

In its sample, this clone was seen a few times. V and J are TRBV9 and TRBJ1-1; D gene uncertain. From germline, CDR1 is SGDLS and CDR2 YYNGEE. The length of the CDR3 is 14 residues. V shed 3 bases and J shed 5 bases, with 14 bases lying between them. The CDR3 DNA reads as TGTGCCAGCAGCGAGGGTGTCATTGGGACTGAAGCTTTCTTT. Its protein product is CASSEGVIGTEAFF. Using reference TRBV9 and TRBJ1-1 for the parts outside the CDR3, the full variable domain is DSGVTQTPKHLITATGQRVTLRCSPRSGDLSVYWYQQSLDQGLQFLIQYYNGEERAKGNILERFSAQQFPDLHSELNLSSLELGDSALYFCASSEGVIGTEAFFGQGTRLTVV.

This rearrangement joins TRBV29-1 to TRBJ1-1, with D unresolved. V lost 6 bases and J 4 bases, leaving 15 bases between the germline ends. This CDR3 is 13 amino acids long. Germline V gene data show CDR1 as SQVTM and CDR2 as ANQGSEA. DNA of the CDR3: TGCAGCGTATCCGGGATAGTAGGCACTGAAGCTTTCTTT. Translating it yields CSVSGIVGTEAFF.

The rearrangement joins TRBV10-3 to TRBJ2-2; no definite D call. The CDR3 contains 14 residues. Deletions cut 3 bases from V and 6 bases from J, with 11 bases between. The germline V gene encodes CDR1 ENHRY and CDR2 SYGVKD. CDR3 in DNA: TGTGCCATCAGTGACGTGGGGTTTGCCGGGGAGCTGTTTTTT. Its translation: CAISDVGFAGELFF.

The chain couples TRBV5-1 to TRBJ1-6; unclear D gene. Germline V gene data show CDR1 as SGHRS and CDR2 as YFSETQ. This CDR3 has 14 amino acids. Trimming took off 4 bases at V and 9 bases at J, with 14 bases between the two ends. DNA for the CDR3: TGCGCCAGCAGCCTGGAGGGTCAAATTTCACCCCTCCACTTT. Its protein product is CASSLEGQISPLHF.